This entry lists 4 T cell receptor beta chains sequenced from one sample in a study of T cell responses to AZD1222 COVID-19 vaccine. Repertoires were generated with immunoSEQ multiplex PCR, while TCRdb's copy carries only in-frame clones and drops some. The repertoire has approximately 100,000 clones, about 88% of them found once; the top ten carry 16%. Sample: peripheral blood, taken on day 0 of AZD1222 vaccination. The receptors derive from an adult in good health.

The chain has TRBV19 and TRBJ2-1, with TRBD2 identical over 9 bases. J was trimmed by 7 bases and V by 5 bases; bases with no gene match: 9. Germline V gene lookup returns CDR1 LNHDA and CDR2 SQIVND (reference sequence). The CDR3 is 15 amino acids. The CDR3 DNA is TGTGCCAGTAGTCCCTTTGGCGGGGGGGGGAATGAGCAGTTCTTC. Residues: CASSPFGGGGNEQFF.

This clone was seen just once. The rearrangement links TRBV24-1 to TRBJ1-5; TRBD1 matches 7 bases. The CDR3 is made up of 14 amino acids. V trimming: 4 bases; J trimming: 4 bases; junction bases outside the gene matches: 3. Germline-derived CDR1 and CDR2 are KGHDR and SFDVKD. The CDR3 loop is CATSDPQGNQPQHF. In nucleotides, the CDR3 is TGTGCCACCAGTGACCCACAGGGGAATCAGCCCCAGCATTTT.

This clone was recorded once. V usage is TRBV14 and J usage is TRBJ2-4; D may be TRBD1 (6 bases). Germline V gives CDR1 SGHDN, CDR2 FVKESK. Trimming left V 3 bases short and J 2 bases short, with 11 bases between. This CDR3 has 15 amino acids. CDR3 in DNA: TGTGCCAGCAGCCATGAGGGGGACCCCAAAAACATTCAGTACTTC. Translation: CASSHEGDPKNIQYF.

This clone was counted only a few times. The chain's CDR3 is CASSLGISGAYGYTF. For the CDR3, the DNA is TGTGCCAGCAGCTTGGGGATATCAGGGGCCTATGGCTACACCTTC. The rearrangement links TRBV7-9 to TRBJ1-2, with D maybe TRBD1 (6 bases). This CDR3 comprises 15 residues. The germline V gene encodes CDR1 SEHNR and CDR2 FQNEAQ (reference sequence). V lost 3 bases, J lost 4 bases, and 15 bases lay in between.